This T cell receptor (beta chain) appears in the sequencing data of a study of radiotherapy plus CTLA-4 blockade in lung cancer. Findings and limits, study-wide: After radiotherapy and ipilimumab, tumor-derived clones expanded in peripheral blood. Early blood T cell clone dynamics reportedly forecast response best, with interferon-beta.

On this clone: Its antigen is undetermined.

This CDR3 comprises 13 residues. Germline values: CDR1 SGHTA, CDR2 FQGNSA. Trimming cost V 2 bases and J 10 bases, with 13 bases left between them. The method was immunoSEQ multiplex PCR; TCRdb's version includes in-frame clones alone and lacks a portion of them. The sample carries 30,000 to 50,000 clones, more than 75% recorded once. V gene TRBV7-2 combines with J gene TRBJ2-3; D might be TRBD2 (5 bases). The source of this sequence is a human donor with non-small cell lung cancer that progressed on radiotherapy plus ipilimumab. Sequencing used peripheral blood, obtained from a patient treated with radiotherapy plus ipilimumab. The CDR3 sequence is CASSLKEGASQYF. Written as DNA, the CDR3 is TGTGCCAGCAGCTTAAAAGAGGGTGCATCGCAGTATTTT.